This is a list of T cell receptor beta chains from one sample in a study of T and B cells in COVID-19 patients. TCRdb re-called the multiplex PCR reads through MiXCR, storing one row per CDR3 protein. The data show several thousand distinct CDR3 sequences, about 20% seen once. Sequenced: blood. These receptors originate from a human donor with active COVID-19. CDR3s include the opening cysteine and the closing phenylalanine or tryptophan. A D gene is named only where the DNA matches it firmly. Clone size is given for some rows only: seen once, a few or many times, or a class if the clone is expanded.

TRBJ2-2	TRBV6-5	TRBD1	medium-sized	TGTGCCAGCAGTTACTCGGCAGGGGGTCGCACCGGGGAGCTGTTTTTT	CASSYSAGGRTGELFF
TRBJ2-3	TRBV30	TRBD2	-	TGTGCCTGGACCCCAGGGACTAGCGGGAGTAGGGGAACAGATACGCAGTATTTT	CAWTPGTSGSRGTDTQYF
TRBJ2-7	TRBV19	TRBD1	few	TGTGCCAGTAGATGGACAGGGGTGGGCGAGCAGTACTTC	CASRWTGVGEQYF
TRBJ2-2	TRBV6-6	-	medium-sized	TGTGCCAGCGGGACGGGAGAAACCGGGGAGCTGTTTTTT	CASGTGETGELFF
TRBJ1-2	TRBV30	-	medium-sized	TGTGCCTGGAGTGTAGGGGGAGCCCATGGCTACACCTTC	CAWSVGGAHGYTF
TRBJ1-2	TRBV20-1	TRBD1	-	TGCAGTGCTAATCTCGACAGGGTCGATGGCTACACCTTC	CSANLDRVDGYTF
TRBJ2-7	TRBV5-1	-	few	TGCGCCAGCAGCTTGGGCTTTATCGCCGGGTCCTACGAGCAGTACTTC	CASSLGFIAGSYEQYF
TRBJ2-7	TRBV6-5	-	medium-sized	TGTGCCAGCAGTTACTCGAGCGGGTCCACCTACGAGCAGTACTTC	CASSYSSGSTYEQYF
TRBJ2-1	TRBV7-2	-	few	TGTGCCAGCACCCTGGTAGGGGGTAGCTACAATGAGCAGTTCTTC	CASTLVGGSYNEQFF
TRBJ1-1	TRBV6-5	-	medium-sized	TGTGCCAGCAGCCCACAGTGGGGAGGGACTGAAGCTTTCTTT	CASSPQWGGTEAFF
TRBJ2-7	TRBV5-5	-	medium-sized	TGTGCCAGCAGCCTGTCAGCAGGCGAGCAGTACTTC	CASSLSAGEQYF
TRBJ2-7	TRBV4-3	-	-	TGTGCCAGCAGCCAAGATATCCTATCCCCCTGGGGGAACGAGCAGTACTTC	CASSQDILSPWGNEQYF
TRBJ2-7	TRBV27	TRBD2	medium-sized	TGTGCCAGCAGTCGGGGGACTAGCGGGAACTCCTACGAGCAGTACTTC	CASSRGTSGNSYEQYF
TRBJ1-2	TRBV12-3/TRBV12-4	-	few	TGTGCCAGCAGTTTAGCGCGGGAGGCGGGGGGCTACACCTTC	CASSLAREAGGYTF
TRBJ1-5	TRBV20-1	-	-	TGCAGTGCTAGATCGGCTTATAGCAATCAGCCCCAGCATTTT	CSARSAYSNQPQHF
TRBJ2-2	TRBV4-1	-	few	TGCGCCAGCAGCCAAGGGCGCGCGAACACCGGGGAGCTGTTTTTT	CASSQGRANTGELFF
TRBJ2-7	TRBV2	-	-	TGTGCCAGCTCGGGCGACGGGAGCGAGCAGTACTTC	CASSGDGSEQYF
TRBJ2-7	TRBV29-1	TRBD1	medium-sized	TGCAGCGTCTCACCTTGGGACAGGGGGATGTACGAGCAGTACTTC	CSVSPWDRGMYEQYF
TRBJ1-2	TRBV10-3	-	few	TGTGCCATCGGGACACGGGATTATGGCTACACCTTC	CAIGTRDYGYTF
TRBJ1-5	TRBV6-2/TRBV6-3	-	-	TGTGCCAGCAGGAGCCCGGGACTGCCGCGAGGGTGGCCCCAGCATTTT	CASRSPGLPRGWPQHF
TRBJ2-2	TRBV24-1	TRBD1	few	TGTGCCACCAGTGAGCCCCAAGGGCAGGGGGCGCCCGGGGAGCTGTTTTTT	CATSEPQGQGAPGELFF
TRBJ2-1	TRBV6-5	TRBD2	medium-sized	TGTGCCAGCAGCCGAAGGACTAGTGGCAATGAGCAGTTCTTC	CASSRRTSGNEQFF
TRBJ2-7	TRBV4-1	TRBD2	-	TGCGCCAGCAGCCAAGAATTGTGGCTAGCGGGGTACGAGCAGTACTTC	CASSQELWLAGYEQYF
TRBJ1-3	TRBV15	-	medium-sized	TGTGCCACCAGCAGAGGAGGCATCGGCCACTCTGGAAACACCATATATTTT	CATSRGGIGHSGNTIYF
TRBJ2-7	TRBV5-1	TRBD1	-	TGCGCCAGCACAACAGCCGGGACAGGGATCTACGAGCAGTACTTC	CASTTAGTGIYEQYF
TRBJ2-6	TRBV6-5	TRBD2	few	TGTGCCAGCAGTTTCACCGGGACTAGCGGGAGGGCCGGGTACTCTGGGGCCAACGTCCTGACTTTC	CASSFTGTSGRAGYSGANVLTF
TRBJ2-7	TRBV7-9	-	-	TGTGCCAGCAGCTTGGGGGGACTTTACGAGCAGTACTTC	CASSLGGLYEQYF